This T cell receptor (beta chain) was identified in a study of molecular identifiers for immune sequencing clone quantification. Previously published methods and listed TCR primers were used for the bulk TCR libraries. TCRdb passed the PCR reads through MiXCR, listing each CDR3 protein once. The sample records 10,000 or so distinct CDR3 sequences, roughly 22% being singletons. Study conclusions and caveats: Over 97% of effector molecules, but under 1% in naive cells, were held by clones with more than 20 RNA copies.

CDR1 and CDR2 (germline): SNHLY, FYNNEI. The CDR3 extends over 15 amino acids. V was shortened by 2 bases and J by 0 bases, with 7 bases between the two germline ends. This clonotype was recorded a few times. Its antigen remains unknown. This TCR was recovered from a human donor in good health. Some libraries in this study had Jurkat cell RNA spiked in. Material for sequencing was naive CD8+ T cells from blood, with Jurkat cell RNA spiked in. As to subset: FACS-sorted CD8+CD4-CCR7+CD45RA+ naive T cells. The V gene is TRBV2, the J gene TRBJ2-2; TRBD1 is a possible D gene (5 bases). Here the CDR3 DNA reads TGTGCCAGCAGTGAACGGACACCGAACACCGGGGAGCTGTTTTTT. Residues: CASSERTPNTGELFF.